This T cell receptor beta chain was sequenced for a study of blood T cell repertoires in COVID-19. On the study more broadly: Both acute and convalescent COVID-19 samples were obtained from the United States, Italy and Spain. Nucleic acid was either cDNA or gDNA, and it came from T cells, B-cell-depleted T cells, or PBMCs.

In germline, CDR1 is LGHDT, CDR2 YNNKEL (reference sequence). The CDR3 length is 15 residues. V shed 0 bases, J shed 12 bases, and the junction held 7 bases outside the gene matches. Methods used by the authors: Cell counts per sample came from amplifying reference gene primers. Sequencing was performed with immunoSEQ multiplex PCR; in TCRdb, only in-frame clones are kept and a portion is missing. D and trimming were read from the DNA, whereas the V and J calls and clone size are those reported in that table. The sample comprises about 30,000 clones, about 91% of which are singletons, and about 25% rests with the top ten.

This TCR was recovered from a human donor in a cohort sampled during active COVID-19. Sequences were obtained from peripheral blood. The chain uses TRBV3-1 (or the pseudogene TRBV3-2) and TRBJ2-1; 11 bases match TRBD2. CDR3: CASSQDGSGGAAQFF. The CDR3 DNA reads as TGTGCCAGCAGCCAAGATGGTAGCGGGGGGGCCGCGCAGTTCTTC.